The rows below give T cell receptor beta chains drawn from one sample of a study of tumor and adjacent non-tumor tissue in lung cancer. TCRdb called the multiplex PCR reads again in MiXCR, with one record for every CDR3 protein. The sample yields about 98,000 distinct CDR3 sequences, about 80% seen once. The sample was distant non-tumor lung tissue. The receptors come from a man aged 55 to 70 with small cell lung cancer. Both conserved end residues are part of each CDR3. A D gene is named only where the DNA matches it firmly. Size is stated for part of the rows, as once, few or many counts, or as a class when the clone is expanded.

clone_size: once; d_call: .; v_call: TRBV6-1; j_call: TRBJ2-7; cdr3_nt: TGTGCCAGCAGTGAATTTGGTGGGTCACACTACGATCATTACTTC; cdr3_aa: CASSEFGGSHYDHYF
clone_size: .; d_call: TRBD2; v_call: TRBV12-3/TRBV12-4; j_call: TRBJ2-2; cdr3_nt: TGTGCCAGCAGTCCCGGGACTAACGCCTCCGGGGAGCTGTTTTTT; cdr3_aa: CASSPGTNASGELFF
clone_size: few; d_call: TRBD1; v_call: TRBV20-1; j_call: TRBJ2-7; cdr3_nt: TGCAGTGCTAGAGGGACAGGGGACTACTACGAGCAGTACTTC; cdr3_aa: CSARGTGDYYEQYF
clone_size: .; d_call: TRBD2; v_call: TRBV4-2; j_call: TRBJ2-3; cdr3_nt: TGTGTCAGCAGCTCGGACCCAAACGGGGAGGGGACAGATACGCAGTATTTT; cdr3_aa: CVSSSDPNGEGTDTQYF
clone_size: .; d_call: .; v_call: TRBV6-1; j_call: TRBJ1-5; cdr3_nt: TGTGCCAGCAGTTGTGCAGGTGTTGATCAGCCCCAGCATTTT; cdr3_aa: CASSCAGVDQPQHF
clone_size: many; d_call: TRBD1; v_call: TRBV29-1; j_call: TRBJ1-2; cdr3_nt: TGCAGCGTCGCGACCGAGGGACAGGGGGGTGGCTACACCTTC; cdr3_aa: CSVATEGQGGGYTF
clone_size: .; d_call: TRBD2; v_call: TRBV20-1; j_call: TRBJ2-5; cdr3_nt: TGCAGTGCCCCGGGGGGGCAGGAGTTGGAGACCCGGTACTTC; cdr3_aa: CSAPGGQELETRYF
clone_size: medium-sized; d_call: .; v_call: TRBV11-2; j_call: TRBJ2-1; cdr3_nt: TGTGCCAGCAGCTTTGTTGGTAGCGCTGAGCAGTTCTTC; cdr3_aa: CASSFVGSAEQFF
clone_size: medium-sized; d_call: TRBD2; v_call: TRBV11-1; j_call: TRBJ2-1; cdr3_nt: TGTGCCAGCAGCTTAGCGCTAGCGGCAAACAATGAGCAGTTCTTC; cdr3_aa: CASSLALAANNEQFF
clone_size: few; d_call: TRBD2; v_call: TRBV28; j_call: TRBJ2-7; cdr3_nt: TGTGCCATCAGTCCCTATTTAGTACGGGGGGGAGAGTCCTACGAGCAGTACTTC; cdr3_aa: CAISPYLVRGGESYEQYF
clone_size: .; d_call: .; v_call: TRBV12-3/TRBV12-4; j_call: TRBJ2-3; cdr3_nt: TGTGCAAGCAGTTTTGGGGGTGGAGTTACGCAGTATTTT; cdr3_aa: CASSFGGGVTQYF
clone_size: .; d_call: TRBD1; v_call: TRBV4-2; j_call: TRBJ2-7; cdr3_nt: TGTGCCAGCAGCCAAGAGTGGGACAGCCCCTACGAGCAGTACTTC; cdr3_aa: CASSQEWDSPYEQYF
clone_size: .; d_call: .; v_call: TRBV5-6; j_call: TRBJ2-1; cdr3_nt: TGTGCCAGCAGCTTGGAGCCTCAAACAGTAAATGGGCAGTTCTTC; cdr3_aa: CASSLEPQTVNGQFF
clone_size: .; d_call: .; v_call: TRBV12-3/TRBV12-4; j_call: TRBJ2-7; cdr3_nt: .; cdr3_aa: CTSSTGVAGGSEQYF
clone_size: .; d_call: TRBD1; v_call: TRBV29-1; j_call: TRBJ2-3; cdr3_nt: TGCAGCACGCCGACAGGGACGAGCACAGATACACAGTATTTT; cdr3_aa: CSTPTGTSTDTQYF
clone_size: .; d_call: TRBD2; v_call: TRBV6-1; j_call: TRBJ2-1; cdr3_nt: TGTGTCAGCAGTGGACTAGCGGAAGTCTATAGTGAGCAGTTCTTC; cdr3_aa: CVSSGLAEVYSEQFF
clone_size: .; d_call: TRBD2; v_call: TRBV6-6; j_call: TRBJ2-1; cdr3_nt: TGTGCCAGCACCCCAGGGGCAGGGCGGGGCGGGAGGACCTACAGTGAGCAGTTCTTC; cdr3_aa: CASTPGAGRGGRTYSEQFF
clone_size: once; d_call: .; v_call: TRBV5-5; j_call: TRBJ1-1; cdr3_nt: TGTACCAGCAGCTTGTCATCGAAGACTGAAGCTTTCTTT; cdr3_aa: CTSSLSSKTEAFF
clone_size: .; d_call: .; v_call: TRBV30; j_call: TRBJ1-1; cdr3_nt: TGTGTCTGGAGCGTGGGAGACGCTGAAGCTTTCTTT; cdr3_aa: CVWSVGDAEAFF
clone_size: medium-sized; d_call: .; v_call: TRBV11-3; j_call: TRBJ2-2; cdr3_nt: TGTGCCAGCAGCTTAGACTACAGGGTGGGCACCGGGGAGCTGTTTTTT; cdr3_aa: CASSLDYRVGTGELFF
clone_size: .; d_call: TRBD2; v_call: TRBV4-1; j_call: TRBJ2-1; cdr3_nt: TGCACCAGCAGGGTTGGACTAGCGGAAAACAATGAGCAGTTCTTC; cdr3_aa: CTSRVGLAENNEQFF
clone_size: .; d_call: .; v_call: TRBV29-1; j_call: TRBJ2-3; cdr3_nt: TGCAGCGTTGACCGGAGGACCGGGGCATCAGATACGCGATATTTT; cdr3_aa: CSVDRRTGASDTRYF
clone_size: .; d_call: .; v_call: TRBV11-2; j_call: TRBJ2-3; cdr3_nt: TGTGCCATCAGGCTCGATGGGTCAGATACGCAGTATTTT; cdr3_aa: CAIRLDGSDTQYF
clone_size: .; d_call: .; v_call: TRBV29-1; j_call: TRBJ2-2; cdr3_nt: TGCAGCGTCCTGGAGCATTCGGCTTCGAACACCGGGGAGCTGTTTTTT; cdr3_aa: CSVLEHSASNTGELFF
clone_size: few; d_call: TRBD1; v_call: TRBV6-5; j_call: TRBJ2-7; cdr3_nt: TGTGCCAGCAGGCGAAAGTCCGGGACAGTATCCCACGAGCAGTACTTC; cdr3_aa: CASRRKSGTVSHEQYF
clone_size: many; d_call: .; v_call: TRBV5-6; j_call: TRBJ1-1; cdr3_nt: TGTGCCAGCAGCTTGGGACCTTTAGAAGCTTTCTTT; cdr3_aa: CASSLGPLEAFF
clone_size: .; d_call: .; v_call: TRBV11-3; j_call: TRBJ1-5; cdr3_nt: TGTGCCAGCAGCACTTATCAGGCCCAGCAATTT; cdr3_aa: CASSTYQAQQF